This T cell receptor beta chain appears in the sequencing data of a study of T-cell reconstitution after alpha-beta-depleted transplantation in children. The study's findings and limits: T-cell counts and diversity at one year following transplant were attributed mainly to newly produced T cells. Alpha-beta T cells about two months after transplant reportedly derived from several hundred expanded graft clones. Where some patients showed high TCRbeta diversity at day 60, it came from recipient T cells and thymic progenitors that had survived.

The germline CDR1 and CDR2 sequences are ENHRY and SYGVKD. V was pared by 8 bases and J by 3 bases, with 7 bases of the junction left unmatched. The CDR3 length is 13 residues. Preparation of the TCRbeta library used unique molecular identifiers. In TCRdb, the PCR reads were re-called with MiXCR into one record per CDR3 protein. The data hold around 420,000 distinct CDR3 sequences, with 15% to 20% observed a single time. This clonotype has a handful of counts. Its antigen is not identified. The rearrangement uses TRBV10-3 and TRBJ2-7; 7 nucleotides match TRBD1. This receptor was identified in a boy younger than two who had a stem cell transplant for Wiskott-Aldrich syndrome, so the T cells may come from the graft donor. Sample: PBMCs, mostly from graft donor cells, taken 360 days after TCRalphabeta/CD19-depleted stem cell transplant. In nucleotides, the CDR3 is TGTGCCATCCGACAGGGAGCCTACTACGAGCAGTACTTC. Translating it yields CAIRQGAYYEQYF.